These T cell receptor beta chains were read from a single sample in a study of T cells after yellow fever vaccination. TCRdb itself ran the 5' RACE reads through MiXCR, one entry per CDR3 protein. The repertoire holds 250,000 to 300,000 distinct CDR3 sequences, around 4.9% seen once, with roughly 3.4% in the top ten. Here the sequenced sample was CD4+ T cells sorted from PBMCs, taken on the day of the yellow fever booster vaccination. Every receptor here comes from a man aged 18 to 30 who received the YFV17D yellow fever vaccine. CDR3s include the opening cysteine and the closing phenylalanine or tryptophan. Some rows mark clone size as missing; the rest say once, few, many or name a class of expanded clone.

CSARVGNAEETQYF,TRBV20-1,-
CATSTALHGQVSGNTIYF,TRBV7-2,-
CASSGGHRGSGELFF,TRBV5-1,few
CASSIPGIPMNTEAFF,TRBV19,few
CASSRGQEPQHF,TRBV7-9,few
CSASRILYTEAFF,TRBV20-1,-
CASSLDRADTQYF,TRBV12-3/TRBV12-4,many
CASSLGLTGSNYGYTF,TRBV5-1,few
CSAALAGPDTQYF,TRBV29-1,-
CASSTYGTGVPTDTQYF,TRBV5-1,many
CASRKSDGLYGYTF,TRBV12-3/TRBV12-4,few
CASSLANRAGELFF,TRBV5-1,-
CSARGTDMNTQYF,TRBV20-1,few
CASRVGGSNQPQHF,TRBV6-6,many
CASSPRWGRRDEQYF,TRBV7-9,-
CAISDYMTGRIMTLHF,TRBV10-3,few